The present T cell receptor beta chain was sequenced within a study of T cells in pancreatic ductal adenocarcinoma. No neoadjuvant therapy was given to the selected pancreatic ductal adenocarcinoma patients before their surgery. Sequenced by immunoSEQ multiplex PCR; TCRdb stores in-frame clones only, minus some. The sample consists of 25,000 to 35,000 clones, roughly 92% of them appearing once. Germline values: CDR1 SEHNR, CDR2 FQNEAQ (reference sequence). V lost 2 bases to trimming and J lost 3 bases, with 5 bases between them. This CDR3 has 12 amino acids. General study points: The resected pancreatic cancer cohort was biased toward the minority with early-stage disease.

About this clone: The antigen is not known.

The sample consisted of PBMCs. The chain recombines TRBV7-9 with TRBJ2-7; D is uncertain. The receptor was isolated from a human donor with pancreatic ductal adenocarcinoma. CDR3 amino acids: CASSLQDYEQYF. Here the CDR3 DNA reads TGTGCCAGCAGCTTACAGGACTACGAGCAGTACTTC.